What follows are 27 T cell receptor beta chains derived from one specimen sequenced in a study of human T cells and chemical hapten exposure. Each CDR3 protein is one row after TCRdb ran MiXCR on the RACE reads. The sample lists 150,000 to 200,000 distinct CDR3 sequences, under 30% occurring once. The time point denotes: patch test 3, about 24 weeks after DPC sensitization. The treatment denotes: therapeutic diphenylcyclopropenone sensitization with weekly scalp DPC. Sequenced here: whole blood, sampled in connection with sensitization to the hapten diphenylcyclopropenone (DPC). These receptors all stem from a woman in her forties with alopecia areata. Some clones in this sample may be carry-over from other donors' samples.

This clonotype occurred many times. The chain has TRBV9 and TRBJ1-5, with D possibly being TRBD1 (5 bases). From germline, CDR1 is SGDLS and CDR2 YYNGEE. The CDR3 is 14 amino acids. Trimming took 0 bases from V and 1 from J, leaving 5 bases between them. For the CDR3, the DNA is TGTGCCAGCAGCGTAGCAGGGAGCAATCAGCCCCAGCATTTT. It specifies CASSVAGSNQPQHF.

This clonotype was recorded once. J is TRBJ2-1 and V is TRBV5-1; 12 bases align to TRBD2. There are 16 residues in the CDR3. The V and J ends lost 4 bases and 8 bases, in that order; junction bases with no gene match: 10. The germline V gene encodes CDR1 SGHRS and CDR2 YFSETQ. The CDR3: CASSPGTSGRIDEQFF. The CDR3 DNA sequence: TGCGCCAGCAGCCCCGGGACTAGCGGGCGGATCGATGAGCAGTTCTTC.

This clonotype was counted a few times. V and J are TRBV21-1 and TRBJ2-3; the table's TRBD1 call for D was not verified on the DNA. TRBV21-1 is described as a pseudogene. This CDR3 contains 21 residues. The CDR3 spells CASSNCPQGSFISRSTDTQYF. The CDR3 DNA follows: TGTGCCAGCAGCAATTGCCCTCAGGGGTCCTTTATTAGCAGGTCGACAGATACGCAGTATTTT.

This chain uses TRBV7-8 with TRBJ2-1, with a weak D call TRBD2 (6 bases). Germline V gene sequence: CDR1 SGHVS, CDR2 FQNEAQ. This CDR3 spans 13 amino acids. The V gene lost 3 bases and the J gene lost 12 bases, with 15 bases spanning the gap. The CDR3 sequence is CASSLGEASVQFF. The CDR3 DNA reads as TGTGCCAGCAGCTTGGGAGAGGCTAGCGTGCAGTTCTTC.

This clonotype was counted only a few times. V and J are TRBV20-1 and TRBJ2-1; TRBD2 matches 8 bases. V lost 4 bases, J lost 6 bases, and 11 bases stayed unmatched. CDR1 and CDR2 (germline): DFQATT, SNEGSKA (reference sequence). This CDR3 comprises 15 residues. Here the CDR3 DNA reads TGCAGTGCTACAGCGGGAGAGGGGGGGTCCAATGAGCAGTTCTTC. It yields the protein CSATAGEGGSNEQFF.

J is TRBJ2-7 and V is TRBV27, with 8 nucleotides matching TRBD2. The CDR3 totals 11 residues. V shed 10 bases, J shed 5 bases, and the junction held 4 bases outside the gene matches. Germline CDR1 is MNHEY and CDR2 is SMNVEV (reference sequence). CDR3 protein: CATRREDEQYF. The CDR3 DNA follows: TGTGCCACAAGGCGGGAGGACGAGCAGTACTTC.

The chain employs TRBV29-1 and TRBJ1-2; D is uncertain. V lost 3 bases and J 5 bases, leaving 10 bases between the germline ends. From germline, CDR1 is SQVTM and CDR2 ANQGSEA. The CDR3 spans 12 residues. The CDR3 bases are TGCAGCGTTGATGGGAAGGAGTATGGCTACACCTTC. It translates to CSVDGKEYGYTF.

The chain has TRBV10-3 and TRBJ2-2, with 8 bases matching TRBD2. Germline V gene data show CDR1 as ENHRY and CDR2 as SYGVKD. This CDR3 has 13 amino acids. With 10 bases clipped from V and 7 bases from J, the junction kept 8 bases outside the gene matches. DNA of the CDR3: TGTGCCACCACACAGGGACTAGGCGGGGAGCTGTTTTTT. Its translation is CATTQGLGGELFF.

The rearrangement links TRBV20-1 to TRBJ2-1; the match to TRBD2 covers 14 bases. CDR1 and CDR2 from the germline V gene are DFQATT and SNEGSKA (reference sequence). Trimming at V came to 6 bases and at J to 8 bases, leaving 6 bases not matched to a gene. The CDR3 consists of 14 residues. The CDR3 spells CSARLAGGPHEQFF. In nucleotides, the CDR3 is TGCAGTGCGCGACTAGCGGGAGGGCCCCATGAGCAGTTCTTC.

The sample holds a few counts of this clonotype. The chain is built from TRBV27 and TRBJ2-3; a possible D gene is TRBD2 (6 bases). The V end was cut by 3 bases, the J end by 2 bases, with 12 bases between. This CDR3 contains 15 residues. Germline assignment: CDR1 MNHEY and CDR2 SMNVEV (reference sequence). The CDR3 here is CASSFIRGYTDTQYF. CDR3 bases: TGTGCCAGCAGTTTTATTCGGGGGTACACAGATACGCAGTATTTT.

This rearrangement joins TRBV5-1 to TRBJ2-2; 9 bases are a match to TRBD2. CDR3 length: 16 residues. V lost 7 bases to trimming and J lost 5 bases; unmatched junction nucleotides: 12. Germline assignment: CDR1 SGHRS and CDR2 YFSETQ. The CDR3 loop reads CASGPLVTSGTGELFF. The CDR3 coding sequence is TGCGCCAGCGGACCCTTGGTGACTAGCGGAACCGGGGAGCTGTTTTTT.

This chain's CDR3 is CASSLYKEFKEQFF. CDR3 DNA sequence: TGTGCCAGCAGCTTATACAAAGAGTTCAAGGAGCAGTTCTTC. The chain combines TRBV7-2 with TRBJ2-1; D is uncertain. This CDR3 has 14 residues. The V gene lost 2 bases and the J gene lost 10 bases, with 15 bases spanning the gap. In germline, CDR1 is SGHTA, CDR2 FQGNSA.

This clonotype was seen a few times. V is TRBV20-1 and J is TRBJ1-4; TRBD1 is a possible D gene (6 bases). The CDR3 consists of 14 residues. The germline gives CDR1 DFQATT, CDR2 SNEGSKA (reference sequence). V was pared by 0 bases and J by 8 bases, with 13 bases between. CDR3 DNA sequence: TGCAGTGCTAGAGATGTGGGGGGCCGGGAAAAACTGTTTTTT. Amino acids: CSARDVGGREKLFF.

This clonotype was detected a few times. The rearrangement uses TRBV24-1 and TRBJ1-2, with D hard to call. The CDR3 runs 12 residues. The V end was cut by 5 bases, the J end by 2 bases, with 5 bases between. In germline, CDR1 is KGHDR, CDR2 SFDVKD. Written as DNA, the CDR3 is TGTGCCACCAGTGCGGGCAACTATGGCTACACCTTC. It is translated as CATSAGNYGYTF.

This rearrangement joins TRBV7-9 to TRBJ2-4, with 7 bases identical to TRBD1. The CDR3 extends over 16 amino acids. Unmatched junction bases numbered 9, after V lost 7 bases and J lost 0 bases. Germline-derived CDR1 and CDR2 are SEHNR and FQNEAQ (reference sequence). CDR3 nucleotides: TGTGCCAGCACCCTCACAGGGGCACGAGCCAAAAACATTCAGTACTTC. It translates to CASTLTGARAKNIQYF.

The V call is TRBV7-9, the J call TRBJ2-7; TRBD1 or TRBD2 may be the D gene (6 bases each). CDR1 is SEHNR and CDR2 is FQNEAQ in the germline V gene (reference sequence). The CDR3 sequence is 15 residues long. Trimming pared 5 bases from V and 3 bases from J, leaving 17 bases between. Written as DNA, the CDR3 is TGTGCCAGCAGCCCAAGGGGGGCGGACCTCTACGAGCAGTACTTC. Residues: CASSPRGADLYEQYF.

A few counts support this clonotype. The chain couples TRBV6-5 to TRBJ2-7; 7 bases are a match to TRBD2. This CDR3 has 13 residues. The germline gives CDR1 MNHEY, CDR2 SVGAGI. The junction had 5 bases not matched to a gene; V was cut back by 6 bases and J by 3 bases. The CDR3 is CASRRLADYEQYF. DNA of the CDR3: TGTGCCAGCAGACGACTAGCAGACTACGAGCAGTACTTC.

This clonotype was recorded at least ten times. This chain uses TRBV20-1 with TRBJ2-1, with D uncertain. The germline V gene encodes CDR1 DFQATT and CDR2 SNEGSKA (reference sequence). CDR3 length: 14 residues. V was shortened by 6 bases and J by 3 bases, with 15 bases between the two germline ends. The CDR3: CSAPVATDYNEQFF. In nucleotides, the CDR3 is TGCAGTGCACCTGTGGCAACGGACTACAATGAGCAGTTCTTC.

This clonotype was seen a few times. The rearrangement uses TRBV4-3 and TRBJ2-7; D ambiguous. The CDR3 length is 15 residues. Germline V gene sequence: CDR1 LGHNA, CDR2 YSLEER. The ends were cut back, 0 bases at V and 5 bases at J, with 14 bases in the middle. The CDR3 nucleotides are TGCGCCAGCAGCCAAGATAGTCATCCCCCCGACGAGCAGTACTTC. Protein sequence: CASSQDSHPPDEQYF.

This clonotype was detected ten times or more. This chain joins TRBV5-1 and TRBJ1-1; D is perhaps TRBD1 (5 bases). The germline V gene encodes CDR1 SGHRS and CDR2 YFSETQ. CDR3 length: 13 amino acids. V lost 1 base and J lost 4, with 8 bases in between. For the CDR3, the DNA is TGCGCCAGCAGCTTGAATGGGGGCACTGAAGCTTTCTTT. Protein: CASSLNGGTEAFF.

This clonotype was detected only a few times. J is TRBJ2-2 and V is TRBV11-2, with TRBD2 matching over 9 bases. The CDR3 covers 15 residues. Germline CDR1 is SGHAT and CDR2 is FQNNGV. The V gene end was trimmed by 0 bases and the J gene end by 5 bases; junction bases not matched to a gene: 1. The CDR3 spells CASSLELAGTGELFF. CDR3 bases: TGTGCCAGCAGCTTAGAGCTAGCGGGAACCGGGGAGCTGTTTTTT.

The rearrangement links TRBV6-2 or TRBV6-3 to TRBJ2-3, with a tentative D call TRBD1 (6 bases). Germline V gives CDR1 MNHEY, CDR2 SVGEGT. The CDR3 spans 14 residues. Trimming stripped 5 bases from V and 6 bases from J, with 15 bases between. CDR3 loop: CASSPGRGEDTQYF. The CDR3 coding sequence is TGTGCCAGCAGTCCGGGCAGGGGAGAGGATACGCAGTATTTT.

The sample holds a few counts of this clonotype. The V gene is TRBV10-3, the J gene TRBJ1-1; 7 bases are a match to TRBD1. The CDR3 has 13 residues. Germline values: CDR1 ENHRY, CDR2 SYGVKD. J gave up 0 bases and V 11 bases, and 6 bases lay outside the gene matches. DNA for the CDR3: TGTGCCGCCGGACAGGCCATGAACACTGAAGCTTTCTTT. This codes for CAAGQAMNTEAFF.

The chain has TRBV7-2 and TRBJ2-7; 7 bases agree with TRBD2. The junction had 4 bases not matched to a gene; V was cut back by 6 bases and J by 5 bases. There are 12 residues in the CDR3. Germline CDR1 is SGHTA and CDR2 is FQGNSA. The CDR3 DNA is TGTGCCAGCAGAGCGGCGGGGGACGAGCAGTACTTC. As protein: CASRAAGDEQYF.

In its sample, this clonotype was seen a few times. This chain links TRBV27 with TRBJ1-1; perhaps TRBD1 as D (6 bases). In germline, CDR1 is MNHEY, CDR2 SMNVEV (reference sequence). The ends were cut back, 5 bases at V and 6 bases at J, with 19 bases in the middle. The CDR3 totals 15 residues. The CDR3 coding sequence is TGTGCCAGCAGTACCCCGGCTGGGGGGGCGGCTGAAGCTTTCTTT. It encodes CASSTPAGGAAEAFF.

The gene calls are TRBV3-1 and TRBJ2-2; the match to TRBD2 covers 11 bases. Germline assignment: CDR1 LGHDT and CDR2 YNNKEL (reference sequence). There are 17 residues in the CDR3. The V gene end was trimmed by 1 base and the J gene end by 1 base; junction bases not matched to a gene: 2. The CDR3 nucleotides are TGTGCCAGCAGCCAAGGACTAGCGGGACTGAACACCGGGGAGCTGTTTTTT. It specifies CASSQGLAGLNTGELFF.

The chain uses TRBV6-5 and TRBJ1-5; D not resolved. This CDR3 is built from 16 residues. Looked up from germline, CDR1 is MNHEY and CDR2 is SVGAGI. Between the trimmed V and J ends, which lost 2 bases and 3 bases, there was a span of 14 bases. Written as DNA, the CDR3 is TGTGCCAGCAGTTACCGTTCGGGTATCTCCAATCAGCCCCAGCATTTT. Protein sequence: CASSYRSGISNQPQHF.